Listed below are T cell receptor beta chains from one sample, sequenced in a study of cytomegalovirus exposure and HLA in healthy donors. TCRdb's copy holds only in-frame clones and misses some; the assay was immunoSEQ multiplex PCR. The data hold some 100,000 clones, with over 55% observed a single time. The sequenced material came from PBMCs. The receptors here all came from a woman aged 18 to 35 in good health and CMV-seropositive. Each CDR3 is given without its conserved first and last residue. The order of the fields is CDR3 length, V gene, CDR3 protein.

15,TRBV7-3,ASSLIPGLGDTDTQY
14,TRBV2,ASSFRLAGVTDTQY
13,TRBV7-9,ASSSPDRSPYEQY
12,TRBV7-3,ASSLSGGTDTQY
10,TRBV7-9,SSSPRSYEQY
14,TRBV5-6,ASSLDTSGRQETQY
12,TRBV7-2,ASSERAGEEPQH
13,TRBV5-5,ASSLGLAATNEQF
14,TRBV5-8,ASTQRAFDSNQPQH
12,TRBV11-2,ASSYHSGANVLT
11,TRBV28,ASQQGARNIQY
13,TRBV4-3,ASRVTTRENTEAF
13,TRBV5-1,ASSLADPGRGEQY
12,TRBV2,ASRTEYTNEKLF
15,TRBV9,ASSVEDLDRVKDGYT
12,TRBV18,ASSPSDRVRELF
12,TRBV2,ASIGQLSYNEQF
11,TRBV5-5,ASKLDRGDIQY
14,TRBV6-4,ASSDRSGGPTDTQY
12,TRBV9,ASSVGGSTGELF
13,TRBV30,AWSSTPGSNQPQH
14,TRBV18,ASSPPGRGGEETQY
12,TRBV7-2,ASSSTRIGTEAF
12,TRBV2,ASSEGGVRGGYT
8,TRBV20-1,SASSGEAF
14,TRBV6-1,ASSDLAGALYNEQF
14,TRBV4-2,ASSQDLKASPNEQF
13,TRBV9,ASSVGGEYTDTQY